This T cell receptor beta chain stems from a study of vaccination effects on CD4 cells after COVID-19. Overall study context: Each participant was administered two doses of either the BNT162b2 or the mRNA-1273 vaccine.

Expansion with viral peptide pools was applied to antigen-specific CD4+ T cells by the ViraFEST assay prior to sequencing. At the end of 9 to 11 days of culture, CD4+ T cells were isolated. All vaccine recipients tested negative for nucleocapsid antibodies and had never contracted SARS-CoV-2 infection. A half-volume exchange with IL-2 medium occurred on days 3 and 7. Turning to this clone: Its target is unknown.

Study-wide points: Convalescent patients were scarce in the study, and it lacked early post-infection timepoints.

Method: immunoSEQ multiplex PCR; TCRdb's copy keeps in-frame clones and lacks some. The sample yields tens of thousands of clones, roughly 76% seen once. This CDR3 is 15 amino acids long. V trimming: 3 bases; J trimming: 6 bases; junction bases outside the gene matches: 10. Germline values: CDR1 SGHKS, CDR2 YYEKEE (reference sequence). This receptor was taken from a human donor who received a COVID-19 vaccine. The chain uses TRBV5-5 and TRBJ1-1; 8 bases match TRBD1. The sample in question was CD4+ T cells from PBMCs cultured with HCoV-OC43 spike peptides, obtained before COVID-19 vaccination. Stated subset: HCoV-OC43 spike overlapping peptide pool stimulation. The CDR3 region is CASSSLDRGASEAFF. The CDR3 DNA is TGTGCCAGCAGCTCTCTCGACAGGGGAGCTTCTGAAGCTTTCTTT.